These 18 T cell receptor beta chains were all obtained from the same sample, sequenced in a study of blood T cell repertoires in COVID-19. Clones were sequenced by immunoSEQ multiplex PCR, and TCRdb holds only the in-frame ones, with some missing. The sample yields some 25,000 clones, approximately 84% seen once. Sequenced material: peripheral blood. These receptors all come from a man aged 50-59 years with active or convalescent COVID-19.

The V gene is TRBV2, the J gene TRBJ2-1; 7 positions match TRBD2. V was pared by 7 bases and J by 6 bases, with 9 bases of the junction left unmatched. This CDR3 contains 14 residues. Per germline, CDR1 SNHLY and CDR2 FYNNEI. DNA of the CDR3: TGTGCCAGCAAGCGGAGCGGGAACGGCAATGAGCAGTTCTTC. It yields the protein CASKRSGNGNEQFF.

In this sample, this clone turned up once. The CDR3 loop reads CASRPGGGGSPLHF. The CDR3, as DNA: TGTGCCAGCAGACCCGGCGGGGGTGGCTCACCCCTCCACTTT. This chain uses TRBV27 with TRBJ1-6; a weak D match, TRBD1 (5 bases). Per the germline V gene, CDR1 is MNHEY and CDR2 is SMNVEV (reference sequence). The V end was cut by 6 bases, the J end by 10 bases, with 16 bases between. The CDR3 has 14 amino acids.

The V gene is TRBV10-1, the J gene TRBJ2-7, with 7 positions matching TRBD1. Trimming at V came to 6 bases and at J to 0 bases, leaving 8 bases not matched to a gene. The CDR3 is 15 amino acids. Germline CDR1 is WNHNN and CDR2 is SYGVQD (reference sequence). The CDR3 reads CASRISGQSSYEQYF. The CDR3 DNA sequence: TGCGCCAGCAGGATATCGGGACAGAGCTCCTACGAGCAGTACTTC.

By its share, this clone is medium-sized. Other nucleotide sequences in the sample specify the same CDR3. The rearrangement links TRBV19 to TRBJ2-1; TRBD2 matches at 11 bases. The germline V gene encodes CDR1 LNHDA and CDR2 SQIVND (reference sequence). V trimming: 4 bases; J trimming: 4 bases; junction bases outside the gene matches: 3. This CDR3 comprises 15 residues. In nucleotides, the CDR3 is TGTGCCAGTAGTAAGACTAGCGGGGATTACAATGAGCAGTTCTTC. Residues: CASSKTSGDYNEQFF.

Here the CDR3 reads CARRHDGGGGMRYGELFF. Here the CDR3 DNA reads TGTGCCCGCCGCCACGACGGGGGAGGGGGGATGAGATACGGGGAGCTGTTTTTT. The chain combines TRBV4-2 with TRBJ2-2; possible D gene TRBD2, 7 bases. Trimming removed 11 bases at V and 7 bases at J, with 32 bases between. The CDR3 has 18 amino acids. The germline gives CDR1 LGHNA, CDR2 YNFKEQ.

The chain joins TRBV7-6 to TRBJ1-6; TRBD1 aligns across 8 bases. J gave up 10 bases and V 5 bases, and 7 bases lay outside the gene matches. The germline V gene has CDR1 SGHVS and CDR2 FNYEAQ. This CDR3 is built from 14 residues. The CDR3 DNA reads as TGTGCCAGCAGCGTGGGACAGGACGCGTCACCCCTCCACTTT. Translating gives CASSVGQDASPLHF.

The rearrangement uses TRBV30 and TRBJ2-5, with D possibly matching TRBD2 (5 bases). The V and J ends lost 0 bases and 5 bases respectively, with 10 bases between them. Germline V gene sequence: CDR1 GTSNPN, CDR2 SVGIG (reference sequence). The CDR3 contains 13 residues. CDR3 sequence reads: CAWSVQTGETQYF. In DNA form, the CDR3 reads TGTGCCTGGAGTGTACAAACGGGGGAGACCCAGTACTTC.

The chain joins TRBV4-1 to TRBJ1-6, with D perhaps TRBD1 (6 bases). Trimming left V 3 bases short and J 6 bases short, with 12 bases between. CDR3 length: 15 amino acids. The germline CDR1 and CDR2 sequences are MGHRA and YSYEKL. CDR3 in amino acids: CASSHIGQTNSPLHF. The CDR3 DNA is TGCGCCAGCAGCCACATCGGACAGACTAATTCACCCCTCCACTTT.

The V call is TRBV27, the J call TRBJ2-3, with D unclear. The CDR3 is 14 amino acids. Germline assignment: CDR1 MNHEY and CDR2 SMNVEV (reference sequence). Between the trimmed V and J ends, which lost 1 base and 6 bases, there was a span of 11 bases. The CDR3 DNA reads TGTGCCAGCAGTTTATTTGAGCGTTGGGATACGCAGTATTTT. This sequence encodes CASSLFERWDTQYF.

This clone showed up just a few times. This chain links TRBV29-1 with TRBJ2-7; tentative D call: TRBD2 (6 bases). The V end was cut by 8 bases, the J end by 0 bases, with 20 bases between. The germline CDR1 and CDR2 sequences are SQVTM and ANQGSEA. The CDR3 has 15 amino acids. The CDR3 loop reads CSPGGGAGSSYEQYF. The CDR3 DNA follows: TGCAGCCCTGGAGGAGGGGCGGGGAGCTCCTACGAGCAGTACTTC.

The chain carries TRBV5-3 and TRBJ2-5; 8 bases match TRBD1. TRBV5-3 belongs to the ORF category, with a function that is uncertain. The CDR3 is 16 amino acids. V lost 3 bases and J lost 5; bases outside the gene matches: 12. CDR3 residues: CARSSPGQDFWETQYF. The CDR3 DNA follows: TGTGCCAGAAGCTCGCCGGGACAGGACTTTTGGGAGACCCAGTACTTC.

The chain joins TRBV9 to TRBJ2-1, with TRBD1 matching 10 bases. The CDR3 has 16 amino acids. Germline CDR1 reads SGDLS; CDR2 reads YYNGEE. Trimming at V came to 6 bases and at J to 4 bases, leaving 10 bases not matched to a gene. CDR3 DNA: TGTGCCAGCACCCCCACGGGACAGGGGATGTACAATGAGCAGTTCTTC. It specifies CASTPTGQGMYNEQFF.

In its sample, this clone was seen many times. The rearrangement uses TRBV5-6 and TRBJ2-5; 7 positions agree with TRBD1. Trimming at V came to 5 bases and at J to 4 bases, leaving 8 bases not matched to a gene. This CDR3 comprises 14 residues. Germline V gene data show CDR1 as SGHDT and CDR2 as YYEEEE. CDR3 residues: CASRPGTVLETQYF. The CDR3 DNA follows: TGTGCCAGCAGGCCCGGGACAGTCTTAGAGACCCAGTACTTC.

V gene TRBV29-1 combines with J gene TRBJ2-3; the match to TRBD2 covers 8 bases. CDR3 length: 14 amino acids. Per the germline V gene, CDR1 is SQVTM and CDR2 is ANQGSEA. Trimming cost V 4 bases and J 3 bases; bases outside gene matches: 6. Here the CDR3 DNA reads TGCAGCGTTGTAAGCGGGGGCCGAACAGATACGCAGTATTTT. This translates into CSVVSGGRTDTQYF.

The chain joins TRBV18 to TRBJ2-7; 7 positions match TRBD2. Unmatched junction bases numbered 13, after V lost 3 bases and J lost 5 bases. The CDR3 loop spans 16 amino acids. Germline values: CDR1 KGHSH, CDR2 LQKENI. CDR3 in DNA: TGTGCCAGCTCACCTAGACTAGCAGCCCCCCGGGACGAGCAGTACTTC. Translating gives CASSPRLAAPRDEQYF.

The chain carries TRBV7-8 and TRBJ2-1, with TRBD2 as a possible D gene (6 bases). With 1 base removed from V and 3 bases from J, the gap between germline ends came to 25 bases. This CDR3 has 20 residues. The germline CDR1 and CDR2 sequences are SGHVS and FQNEAQ. The DNA for the CDR3 is TGTGCCAGCAGCTTAGGGAGACTAGATACTTTGACGTTGTTCTACAATGAGCAGTTCTTC. Amino acid sequence: CASSLGRLDTLTLFYNEQFF.

The chain couples TRBV11-3 to TRBJ2-7; unclear D gene. Per the germline V gene, CDR1 is SGHNT and CDR2 is YENEEA. V was pared by 1 base and J by 5 bases, with 12 bases between. The CDR3 covers 14 residues. The CDR3: CASSLVSAVDEQYF. CDR3 DNA sequence: TGTGCCAGCAGCTTAGTATCCGCGGTAGACGAGCAGTACTTC. The full variable domain, in which reference TRBV11-3 and TRBJ2-7 provide the parts outside the CDR3, is EAGVVQSPRYKIIEKKQPVAFWCNPISGHNTLYWYLQNLGQGPELLIRYENEEAVDDSQLPKDRFSAERLKGVDSTLKIQPAELGDSAVYLCASSLVSAVDEQYFGPGTRLTVT.

The count of this clone is one. The chain employs TRBV10-3 and TRBJ1-1, with D possibly TRBD1 on 5 matching bases. Germline V lookup: CDR1 ENHRY, CDR2 SYGVKD. Trimming left V 2 bases short and J 1 base short, with 8 bases between. The CDR3 extends over 14 amino acids. The DNA of the CDR3 is TGTGCCATCAGTGAGCCCGGACAGAACACTGAAGCTTTCTTT. Protein product: CAISEPGQNTEAFF.